This T cell receptor (beta chain) was found in a study of blood T cell repertoires in COVID-19. The V gene lost 1 base and the J gene lost 0 bases, with 10 bases spanning the gap. Germline CDR1 is LGHDT and CDR2 is YNNKEL (reference sequence). This CDR3 contains 16 residues. The data were produced by immunoSEQ multiplex PCR, yet TCRdb's version contains in-frame clones alone and is incomplete. The sample lists some 340,000 clones; around 83% were seen once. The chain uses TRBV3-1 (or the pseudogene TRBV3-2) and TRBJ2-1; no clear D gene. This clonotype originated in a woman in her forties or fifties who had recovered from COVID-19. The sequenced material came from PBMCs or T cells enriched from blood (not recorded which). This CDR3 is CASSQVSRSSYNEQFF. DNA for the CDR3: TGTGCCAGCAGCCAAGTGAGCCGAAGCTCCTACAATGAGCAGTTCTTC.